These T cell receptor beta chains were read from a single sample in a study of a mutant IDH1 vaccine in newly diagnosed glioma. Generated by immunoSEQ multiplex PCR, the TCRdb table keeps only in-frame clones and is missing some. The sample yields about 36,000 clones, about 80% seen once. No cognate antigen is known for these TCRs. The sample consisted of peripheral blood mononuclear cells (PBMCs), taken from a glioma patient whose treatment included an IDH1 peptide vaccine. The receptors shown here come from a woman in her thirties with glioma. Some clones in this sample may be carry-over from other donors' samples. CDR3s include the opening cysteine and the closing phenylalanine or tryptophan. A D gene is named only where the DNA matches it firmly. For some rows the clone size is stated as once, few or many, or as a class when expanded; others skip it.

D gene	V gene	clone size	J gene	CDR3 DNA	CDR3 protein
TRBD2	TRBV5-5	once	TRBJ2-1	TGTGCCAGCAGCTTGGGCGGCAGTCGGATAGCGGGAGGGACCCAGTTCTTC	CASSLGGSRIAGGTQFF
TRBD1	TRBV6-5	-	TRBJ2-3	TGTGCCAGCAGTCGGATGACAGGGAAAGCTACGCAGTATTTT	CASSRMTGKATQYF
TRBD2	TRBV4-1	-	TRBJ2-7	TGCGCCAGCAGCCAAGATGCCGCGGGAGTGGTCTACGAGCAGTACTTC	CASSQDAAGVVYEQYF
-	TRBV6-6	few	TRBJ1-1	TGTGCCAGCAACCAACAAGAGAACACTGAAGCTTTCTTT	CASNQQENTEAFF
TRBD1	TRBV11-2	-	TRBJ2-1	TGTGCCAGCAGCCGCCGGGACAGGCGCGACAATGAGCAGTTCTTC	CASSRRDRRDNEQFF
-	TRBV5-5	-	TRBJ1-2	TGTGCCAGCAGCCTCGACGGAAACTATGGCTACACCTTC	CASSLDGNYGYTF
TRBD1	TRBV19	-	TRBJ1-5	TGTGCCAGTAGTACCGGGACAGGGCGGAACAATCAGCCCCAGCATTTT	CASSTGTGRNNQPQHF
TRBD2	TRBV10-3	once	TRBJ2-5	TGTGCCATCGGAACTAGCGGGGCCCAAGAGACCCAGTACTTC	CAIGTSGAQETQYF
TRBD2	TRBV19	medium-sized	TRBJ2-1	TGTGCCAGCCGACCCACTAGCGGGAGCTCCTACAATGAGCAGTTCTTC	CASRPTSGSSYNEQFF
TRBD1	TRBV2	few	TRBJ2-7	TGTGCCAGCCCAGCCGGAGGTAACAGGGGCTCCTACGAGCAGTACTTC	CASPAGGNRGSYEQYF
-	TRBV7-3	-	TRBJ2-5	TGTGCCAGCAGCCTCCGAATGTCCCAGTACTTC	CASSLRMSQYF
-	TRBV2	-	TRBJ1-2	TGTGCCAGCACCCCGGCAGAAAACTATGGCTACACCTTC	CASTPAENYGYTF
-	TRBV5-6	-	TRBJ1-5	TGTGCCAGCAGCTTTCGGCAAAAAGGGCCGGCGAGCAATCAGCCCCAGCATTTT	CASSFRQKGPASNQPQHF
TRBD2	TRBV9	-	TRBJ2-5	TGTGCCAGCAGCGTAGAGGGGACTAGCGGACAAGAGACCCAGTACTTC	CASSVEGTSGQETQYF
TRBD1	TRBV2	-	TRBJ2-7	TGTGCCAGCAGTGAAGTGGGACAGGGCCACGAGCAGTACTTC	CASSEVGQGHEQYF
-	TRBV27	-	TRBJ2-2	TGTGCCAGCAGTTCCACGCCGGGACCCAATAGCCTCGGGGAGCTGTTTTTT	CASSSTPGPNSLGELFF
-	TRBV19	few	TRBJ1-1	TGTGCCAGTACCATAGGCGGATCTGGGACTGAAGCTTTCTTT	CASTIGGSGTEAFF
TRBD1	TRBV7-9	-	TRBJ2-1	TGTGCCAGCAGCTTACGGACAGGGAGATACAATGAGCAGTTCTTC	CASSLRTGRYNEQFF